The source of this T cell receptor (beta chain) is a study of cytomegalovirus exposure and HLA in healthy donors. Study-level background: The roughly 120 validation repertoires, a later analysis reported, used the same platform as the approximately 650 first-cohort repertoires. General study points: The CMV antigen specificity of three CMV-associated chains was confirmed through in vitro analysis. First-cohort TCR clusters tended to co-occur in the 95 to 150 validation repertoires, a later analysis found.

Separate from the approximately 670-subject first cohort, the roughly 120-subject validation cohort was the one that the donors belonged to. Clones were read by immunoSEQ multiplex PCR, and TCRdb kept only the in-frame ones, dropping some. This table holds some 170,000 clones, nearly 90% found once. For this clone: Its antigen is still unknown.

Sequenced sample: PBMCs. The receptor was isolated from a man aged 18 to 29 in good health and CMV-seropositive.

Here the CDR3 reads CASSYERTSVTSGVTYNEQFF. The CDR3 DNA is TGTGCCAGCAGCTACGAGAGGACAAGCGTGACTAGCGGGGTTACCTACAATGAGCAGTTCTTC. The genes are TRBV12-1 and TRBJ2-1; the table's D call, TRBD2, has no DNA check behind it. TRBV12-1 is deemed a pseudogene. The CDR3 totals 21 residues.